Presented here are 15 T cell receptor beta chains from one specimen sequenced in a study of blood T cells in healthy people across ages. It was with a sample-barcoded 5' primer and a J-beta primer mix that a second PCR of about 6 to 12 cycles was run. MiXCR, applied by TCRdb to the 5' RACE reads, yields one record per CDR3 protein. The sample lists over 1,500,000 distinct CDR3 sequences, roughly 52% occurring once. Sequences were obtained from blood. All receptors derive from a woman aged 40 to 49 in good health.

V and J are TRBV6-2 or TRBV6-3 and TRBJ2-1; a weak D match, TRBD2 (5 bases). CDR3 length equals 15 residues. CDR1 is MNHEY and CDR2 is SVGEGT in the germline V gene. V lost 6 bases, J lost 6 bases, and 18 bases lay in between. The CDR3 spells CASRCGPQVGNEQFF. The CDR3 DNA is TGTGCCAGCAGATGCGGGCCCCAGGTCGGCAATGAGCAGTTCTTC.

The chain uses TRBV7-2 and TRBJ2-3; a possible D gene is TRBD2 (5 bases). The V gene's germline CDR1 is SGHTA and CDR2 FQGNSA. This CDR3 spans 16 amino acids. The V end lost 5 bases, the J end lost 3 bases, and 18 bases lay between the germline ends. In DNA form, the CDR3 reads TGTGCCAGCAGCCCAGTAGGTGGCGGGTGGACAGATACGCAGTATTTT. This gives the protein CASSPVGGGWTDTQYF. The variable domain in full, with the rest retrieved from reference TRBV7-2 and TRBJ2-3, is GAGVSQSPSNKVTEKGKDVELRCDPISGHTALYWYRQSLGQGLEFLIYFQGNSAPDKSGLPSDRFSAERTGGSVSTLTIQRTQQEDSAVYLCASSPVGGGWTDTQYFGPGTRLTVL.

CDR3 in amino acids: CASSYRQGPTDTQYF. CDR3 nucleotide sequence: TGTGCCAGCAGTTACCGACAGGGACCCACAGATACGCAGTATTTT. The chain is built from TRBV6-2 or TRBV6-3 and TRBJ2-3; 7 bases line up with TRBD1. This CDR3 region has 15 residues. Germline CDR1 and CDR2: MNHEY and SVGEGT. Germline trimming cut 2 bases from V and 2 bases from J; bases unmatched to any gene: 4.

The chain is built from TRBV27 and TRBJ1-4, with 7 bases matching TRBD1. This CDR3 is built from 14 residues. V lost 6 bases to trimming and J lost 10 bases; unmatched junction nucleotides: 11. In germline, CDR1 is MNHEY, CDR2 SMNVEV (reference sequence). CDR3 coding DNA: TGTGCCAGCAGGTCGACAGGGAACGGAGGAAAACTGTTTTTT. It encodes CASRSTGNGGKLFF.

This clonotype was found a few times. The chain recombines TRBV12-3 or TRBV12-4 with TRBJ2-6, with no clear D. Trimming pared 6 bases from V and 6 bases from J, leaving 15 bases between. This CDR3 contains 15 residues. The CDR3 coding sequence is TGTGCCAGCAGCCCCTGGCATACTGAGGCCAACGTCCTGACTTTC. Its translation is CASSPWHTEANVLTF.

The rearrangement uses TRBV7-2 and TRBJ2-3; 10 bases line up with TRBD2. Germline lookup yields CDR1 SGHTA and CDR2 FQGNSA. This CDR3 is built from 16 residues. J was trimmed by 13 bases and V by 5 bases; bases with no gene match: 18. The CDR3 sequence is CASSATGTSEDYRKYF. The CDR3 nucleotides read TGTGCCAGCAGCGCTACCGGGACTAGCGAGGACTATCGGAAGTATTTT.

The chain is built from TRBV15 and TRBJ1-2, with 7 bases that match TRBD1. CDR1 and CDR2 from the germline V gene are LNHNV and YYDKDF (reference sequence). Unmatched junction bases numbered 8, after V lost 3 bases and J lost 4 bases. This CDR3 contains 15 residues. DNA of the CDR3: TGTGCCACCAGCAGTGCCTCGACAGGGTTCTATGGCTACACCTTC. As protein: CATSSASTGFYGYTF.

The sample holds a few counts of this clonotype. CDR3: CASSLEAGGHTF. In DNA, the CDR3 is TGTGCCAGCAGCTTAGAGGCAGGGGGCCACACCTTC. The V gene is TRBV7-2, the J gene TRBJ1-2; 8 positions match TRBD1. There are 12 residues in the CDR3. Losses at the gene ends were 1 base for V and 12 bases for J; bases not matched to a gene: 4. Germline CDR1 SGHTA, CDR2 FQGNSA.

This chain uses TRBV6-2 or TRBV6-3 with TRBJ2-5, with 12 positions matching TRBD1. This CDR3 comprises 19 residues. The J segment lost 4 bases and the V segment lost 5 bases, leaving 17 bases of the junction unmatched. CDR1 and CDR2 from the germline V gene are MNHEY and SVGEGT. CDR3 protein: CASSPERGDRGRIVETQYF. CDR3 bases: TGTGCCAGCAGTCCCGAGCGCGGGGACAGGGGGCGCATAGTAGAGACCCAGTACTTC.

The V call is TRBV6-5, the J call TRBJ2-4; 12 positions agree with TRBD2. The germline V gene encodes CDR1 MNHEY and CDR2 SVGAGI. The CDR3 totals 16 residues. Trimming cost V 6 bases and J 0 bases; bases outside gene matches: 3. CDR3 loop: CASRETSGGAKNIQYF. The CDR3 DNA reads as TGTGCCAGCAGGGAGACTAGCGGGGGAGCCAAAAACATTCAGTACTTC.

The chain recombines TRBV20-1 with TRBJ2-7; D is uncertain. Germline CDR1 is DFQATT and CDR2 is SNEGSKA (reference sequence). The CDR3 contains 13 residues. Trimming left V 6 bases short and J 2 bases short, with 14 bases between. CDR3 bases: TGCAGTGCCCCGACGCTAGGACCCTACGAGCAGTACTTC. Protein: CSAPTLGPYEQYF.

About this clonotype: The junction departs from the called germline gene at one end, perhaps through a read error. This chain connects TRBV2 to TRBJ2-1; D is possibly TRBD1 (6 bases). In germline, CDR1 is SNHLY, CDR2 FYNNEI. The CDR3 covers 16 residues. The CDR3 DNA follows: TGTGCCAGCAACTTACAGGGACCTAGCTCCTATAATGAGCAGTTCTTC. Its translation: CASNLQGPSSYNEQFF. The whole variable domain, remainder taken from reference TRBV2 and TRBJ2-1, is EPEVTQTPSHQVTQMGQEVILRCVPISNHLYFYWYRQILGQKVEFLVSFYNNEISEKSEIFDDQFSVERPDGSNFTLKIRSTKLEDSAMYFCASNLQGPSSYNEQFFGPGTRLTVL.

A few counts support this clonotype. J is TRBJ2-7 and V is TRBV7-9; D perhaps matches TRBD1 (5 bases). In germline, CDR1 is SEHNR, CDR2 FQNEAQ (reference sequence). There are 12 residues in the CDR3. Trimming removed 5 bases at V and 5 bases at J, with 10 bases between. The CDR3 protein is CASSQGSNEQYF. The CDR3 coding sequence is TGTGCCAGCAGCCAGGGAAGTAACGAGCAGTACTTC. Combining the CDR3 with reference TRBV7-9 and TRBJ2-7 gives the whole variable domain DTGVSQNPRHKITKRGQNVTFRCDPISEHNRLYWYRQTLGQGPEFLTYFQNEAQLEKSRLLSDRFSAERPKGSFSTLEIQRTEQGDSAMYLCASSQGSNEQYFGPGTRLTVT.

The chain employs TRBV24-1 and TRBJ2-1; 12 bases match TRBD2. Germline CDR1 is KGHDR and CDR2 is SFDVKD. Trimming at V came to 4 bases and at J to 8 bases, leaving 8 bases not matched to a gene. There are 16 residues in the CDR3. The DNA of the CDR3 is TGTGCCACCAGTGACCCTAGCGGGGGGGCCATAGATGAGCAGTTCTTC. Translated: CATSDPSGGAIDEQFF.

In its sample, this clonotype was seen a few times. The chain employs TRBV20-1 and TRBJ2-7; tentatively, D is TRBD1 (6 bases). The germline V gene encodes CDR1 DFQATT and CDR2 SNEGSKA (reference sequence). V gave up 6 bases and J gave up 2 bases, with 11 bases separating them. The CDR3 spans 12 residues. The DNA of the CDR3 is TGCAGTGCGAGACAGGAGACCTACGAGCAGTACTTC. Translation gives CSARQETYEQYF.